This T cell receptor beta chain was sequenced in a study of T cells after yellow fever vaccination. Broader study findings: FACS-sorted repertoires could contain abundant clonotypes contaminating from the bulk population. Clones that expanded after primary vaccination mostly reappeared after the booster (roughly 95% CD4, around 87% CD8).

The germline CDR1 and CDR2 sequences are MGHRA and YSYEKL. V shed 3 bases and J 7 bases; nucleotides not matched to a gene: 8. The CDR3 runs 15 residues. TCRdb itself ran the 5' RACE reads through MiXCR, one entry per CDR3 protein. The sample includes some 110,000 distinct CDR3 sequences, 7.2% seen only once; the top ten take more than 2.5%. In its sample, this clonotype was seen many times. Its matching antigen is unknown. The rearrangement uses TRBV4-1 and TRBJ1-1, with TRBD1 matching over 10 bases. The receptor's source is a man younger than 35 who received the YFV17D yellow fever vaccine. Sequencing used CD4+ T cells sorted from PBMCs, obtained roughly 45 days after the first yellow fever vaccination. CDR3: CASSQAKTGGLEAFF. The CDR3 nucleotides are TGCGCCAGCAGCCAGGCTAAGACAGGGGGCCTTGAAGCTTTCTTT.